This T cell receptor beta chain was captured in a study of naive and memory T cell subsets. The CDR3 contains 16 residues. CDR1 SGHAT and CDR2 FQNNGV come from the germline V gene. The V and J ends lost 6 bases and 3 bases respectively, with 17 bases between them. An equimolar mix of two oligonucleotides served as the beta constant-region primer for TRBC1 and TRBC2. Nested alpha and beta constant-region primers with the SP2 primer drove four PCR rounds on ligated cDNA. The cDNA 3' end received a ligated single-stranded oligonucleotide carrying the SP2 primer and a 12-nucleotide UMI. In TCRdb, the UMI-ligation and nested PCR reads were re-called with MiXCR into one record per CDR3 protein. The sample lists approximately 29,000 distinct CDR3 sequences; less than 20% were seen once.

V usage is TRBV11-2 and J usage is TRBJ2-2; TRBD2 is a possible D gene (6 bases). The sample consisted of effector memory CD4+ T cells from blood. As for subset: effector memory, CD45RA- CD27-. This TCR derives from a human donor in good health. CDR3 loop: CASRPRGGIYTGELFF. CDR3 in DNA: TGTGCCAGCAGACCCCGGGGCGGGATATACACCGGGGAGCTGTTTTTT.